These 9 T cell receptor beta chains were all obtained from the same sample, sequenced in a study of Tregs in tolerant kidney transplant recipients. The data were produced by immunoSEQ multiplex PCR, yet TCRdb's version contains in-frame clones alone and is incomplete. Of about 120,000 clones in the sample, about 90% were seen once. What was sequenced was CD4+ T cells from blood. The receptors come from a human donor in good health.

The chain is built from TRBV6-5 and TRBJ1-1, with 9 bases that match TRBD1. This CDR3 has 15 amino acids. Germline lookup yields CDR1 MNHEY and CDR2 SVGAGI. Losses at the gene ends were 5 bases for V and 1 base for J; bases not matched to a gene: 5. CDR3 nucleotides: TGTGCCAGCAGTGGGAGACAGGGGGGGAACACTGAAGCTTTCTTT. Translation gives CASSGRQGGNTEAFF.

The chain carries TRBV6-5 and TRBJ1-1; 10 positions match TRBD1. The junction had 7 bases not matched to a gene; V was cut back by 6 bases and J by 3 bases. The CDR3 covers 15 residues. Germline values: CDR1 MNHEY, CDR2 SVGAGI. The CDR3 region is CASRTGGGGDTEAFF. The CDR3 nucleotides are TGTGCCAGCAGGACAGGGGGCGGTGGGGACACTGAAGCTTTCTTT.

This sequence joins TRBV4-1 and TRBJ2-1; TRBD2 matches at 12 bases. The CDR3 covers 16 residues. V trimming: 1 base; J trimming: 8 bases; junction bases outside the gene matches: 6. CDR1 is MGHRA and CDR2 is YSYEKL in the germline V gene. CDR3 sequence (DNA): TGCGCCAGCAGCCAAGCGGTGACTAGCGGGAGTTATGAGCAGTTCTTC. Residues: CASSQAVTSGSYEQFF.

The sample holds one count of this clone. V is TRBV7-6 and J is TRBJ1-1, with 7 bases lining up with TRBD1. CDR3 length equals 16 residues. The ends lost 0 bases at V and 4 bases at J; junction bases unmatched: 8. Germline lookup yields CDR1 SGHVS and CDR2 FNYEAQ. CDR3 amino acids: CASSLAILSGGTEAFF. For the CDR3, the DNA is TGTGCCAGCAGCTTAGCGATTTTATCAGGGGGCACTGAAGCTTTCTTT.

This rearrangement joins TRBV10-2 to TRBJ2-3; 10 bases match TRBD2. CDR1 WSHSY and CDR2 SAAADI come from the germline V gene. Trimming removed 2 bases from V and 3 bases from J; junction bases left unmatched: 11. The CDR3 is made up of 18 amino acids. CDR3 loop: CASSEGVAGGPTTDTQYF. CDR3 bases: TGCGCCAGCAGTGAGGGGGTAGCGGGAGGTCCCACAACAGATACGCAGTATTTT.

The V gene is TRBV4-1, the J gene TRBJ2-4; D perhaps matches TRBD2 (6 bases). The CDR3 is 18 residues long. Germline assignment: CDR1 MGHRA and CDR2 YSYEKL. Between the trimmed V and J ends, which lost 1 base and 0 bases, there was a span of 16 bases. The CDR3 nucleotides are TGCGCCAGCAGCCAAGGTGTAACGGCGGGGTTAGCCAAAAACATTCAGTACTTC. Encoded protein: CASSQGVTAGLAKNIQYF.

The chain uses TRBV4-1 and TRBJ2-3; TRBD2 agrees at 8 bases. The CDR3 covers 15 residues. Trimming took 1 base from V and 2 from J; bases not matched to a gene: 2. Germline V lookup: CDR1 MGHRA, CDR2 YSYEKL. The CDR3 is CASSQGGLVTDTQYF. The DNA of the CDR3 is TGCGCCAGCAGCCAAGGGGGACTAGTCACAGATACGCAGTATTTT.

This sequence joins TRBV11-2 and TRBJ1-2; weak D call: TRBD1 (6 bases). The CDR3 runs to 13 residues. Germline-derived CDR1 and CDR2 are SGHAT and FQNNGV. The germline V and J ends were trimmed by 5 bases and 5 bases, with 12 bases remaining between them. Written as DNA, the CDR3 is TGTGCCAGCAGCCCCGGGACAACTTATGGCTACACCTTC. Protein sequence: CASSPGTTYGYTF.

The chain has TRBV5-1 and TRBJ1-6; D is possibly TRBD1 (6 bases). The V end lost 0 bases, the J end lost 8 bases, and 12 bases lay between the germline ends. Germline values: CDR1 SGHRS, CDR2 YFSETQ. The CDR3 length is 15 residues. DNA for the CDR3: TGCGCCAGCAGCTTGGTGGGGACAATGGATTCACCCCTCCACTTT. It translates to CASSLVGTMDSPLHF. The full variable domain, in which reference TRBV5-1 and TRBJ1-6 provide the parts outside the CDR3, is KAGVTQTPRYLIKTRGQQVTLSCSPISGHRSVSWYQQTPGQGLQFLFEYFSETQRNKGNFPGRFSGRQFSNSRSEMNVSTLELGDSALYLCASSLVGTMDSPLHFGNGTRLTVT.